This TCR beta chain stems from a study of cytomegalovirus exposure and HLA in healthy donors (dated by TCRdb to 2017 to 2019). For context, the study as a whole: According to an earlier analysis of a few hundred of the donors, 150 million to 200 million T cells yielded some 110 million unique TCR beta sequences and 276 Gb of sequence data. A separate validation cohort of roughly 130 different subjects was used in addition to the approximately 670-subject first cohort. Across roughly 420 genotyped donors of the cohort, an average of approximately 240,000 unique TCR beta nucleotide sequences per donor were sequenced, and roughly a sixth of those sequences were non-productive. A later analysis re-analyzed previously published TCR beta repertoires from 666 donors and added high-resolution HLA genotyping to study TCR occurrence patterns. The study aimed to test whether cataloging public T cell receptors could reveal signatures of past pathogen exposure. Of the roughly 400 genotyped donors, roughly 76% were placed in the genetic ancestry cluster associated with self-reported Caucasian donors. All discovery cohort repertoires had been generated on a single sequencing platform. An earlier analysis of several hundred of the donors used high-throughput TCR beta sequencing to judge whether each TCR beta V gene segment behaved as functional or pseudogenic. Using immunosequencing, the study profiled T cell repertoires from some 670 subjects and related those repertoires to cytomegalovirus serostatus. A later genetic analysis took genome-wide SNP genotypes for about 55% of the roughly 670 donors and used that subset as a discovery cohort. Both class I and class II loci were covered by HLA typing, at four-digit resolution. The later analysis used no new phenotypic data to find candidate immune exposures, relying instead on TCR beta sequences and their occurrence across donors. The study combined high-throughput TCR immunosequencing, statistical association of individual TCRs with disease status, and machine learning to predict cytomegalovirus infection status. Donor age, sex, ethnicity and CMV serostatus were compiled together with the repertoire data. Typing coverage varied by locus: 629-630 donors for A, B, C, DRB1 and DQB1; approximately 500 for DQA1; about 570 for DPA1; some 470 for DPB1. Roughly 5 DR-DQ haplotypes were handled as single units for association and clustering because linkage in the cohort was strong. About 300 gigabases of sequencing data and 70 million to 85 million unique TCR sequences were included in an early release covering around 600 HLA-typed donors.

CDR1 and CDR2 (MNHEY, SMNVEV) derive from the germline V gene (reference sequence). At the junction V is shortened by 2 bases and J by 10 bases, with 17 bases in between. From its cysteine to its phenylalanine, the CDR3 spans 14 amino acids. This entry keeps only the CDR3 DNA: 42 bases, framed from base 1. The library was obtained by the immunoSEQ multiplex PCR assay. The multiplex PCR relied on a mix of 60 forward primers for TCR Vbeta segments and 13 reverse primers for TCR Jbeta segments. A multiplex PCR assay on genomic DNA amplified the CDR3 region of rearranged TCR beta genes. On the Illumina HiSeq System, the amplified TCR beta libraries were sequenced as 87-base-pair reads. Per the authors' processing: Across the 600 to 700 repertoires, a later analysis counted around 80 million unique TCR beta chains, roughly 11 million of which were shared by at least two donors. A nearest-neighbor algorithm error-corrected the raw reads and collapsed the reads into unique sequences, merging closely related sequences to remove PCR and sequencing errors. V, D and J gene segments were assigned by aligning CDR3 sequences to IMGT reference sequences. For a sequence to be retained, a match of at least six nucleotides was required to both a V gene segment and a J gene segment. Rearrangements were classified as productive when the CDR3 lacked stop codons and remained in frame with V and J, and all other rearrangements were classified as non-productive. Following IMGT convention, CDR3 was defined as the stretch from the second conserved V-encoded cysteine up to the conserved J-encoded phenylalanine. Sequences without an unambiguous match to a single V gene segment were excluded from the earlier analysis of 450 to 650 of the donors. An earlier analysis of just under 600 of the donors called V segments functional above 56.7% productive rearrangements and segregating when the between-donor standard deviation exceeded 5%. A statistical classification framework was developed to diagnose cytomegalovirus status using the catalog of TCR beta chain sequences. In a later analysis, V and J genes were assigned by comparing TCR nucleotide sequences against IMGT/GENE-DB human TR gene sequences. Using the TCRdist pipeline, a later analysis assigned CDR3 sequences along with most-parsimonious VDJ recombination scenarios. In a later analysis, each TCR beta chain was defined by its CDR3 amino acid sequence together with its V-gene family, and reads lacking a unique V-gene family were excluded. As a way to deal with suspected cross-contamination and a sequencing artifact, a later analysis dropped roughly 600 nucleotide sequences that were highly shared and had low generation probability. In a later analysis, a clonal expansion index for each public chain was calculated from normalized within-repertoire ranks of inferred template counts. In a later analysis, generation probabilities were computed using a VDJ recombination model fitted to out-of-frame rearrangements, and the results were checked against IGoR. Hypergeometric tests were used in a later analysis to score TCR-TCR, TCR-HLA and TCR-CMV co-occurrence, with a repertoire-size bias correction applied to the TCR pairs. To estimate false discovery rates, a later analysis permuted the HLA or CMV assignments 20 times. A later analysis grouped co-occurring TCRs with DBSCAN, adding TCRdist sequence similarity when clustering within HLA-allele-positive subsets. Co-occurrence clustering excluded repertoires with fewer than 30,000 or more than 120,000 public chains, plus five with anomalous nucleotide sharing. The clones in this table, taken by TCRdb from immuneACCESS, are in-frame only. Not every clone is retained; where verified, under half of the shortfall comes from an unresolved V gene, and the cause of the rest is unknown. The D gene and trimming were derived from the DNA, and the V and J assignments and clone size from that table. A total of 160,000 or so clones appear in this sample, roughly four fifths of them only once. The ten largest clones capture roughly 4% of the sample.

The cohort was made up of 650 to 700 healthy bone marrow donors. All cohort members were sampled while nominally healthy, although unrecorded immune exposures were likely present. The donor was CMV seropositive and was included in the group of about 290 seropositive cohort members. A peripheral blood sample was collected from each donor, and TCR beta sequencing was performed on peripheral blood mononuclear cells. Genomic DNA extraction from the blood cell samples was performed with the Qiagen DNeasy Blood Extraction Kit. Points on this clone: What this receptor recognizes is not known. Within one base of it there is no much larger clone, and no base qualities were kept.

Here is what the overall study found, with its caveats: A later analysis found that TCR association rates varied across HLA loci, with DRB1 alleles showing the most associated TCRs and HLA-C alleles the fewest. In a later analysis, HLA-associated TCR beta chains showed more clonal expansion and lower generation probabilities than non-associated chains that were equally common. When HLA alleles, especially DR and DQ, strongly co-occurred, attributing TCR associations to individual alleles was difficult. A later genetic analysis reported fewer N-insertions in productive TCRs among donors in an Asian-associated ancestry cluster than the roughly 650-donor mean. The earlier analysis of nearly 600 of the donors excluded approximately 15 rarely observed V segments, including chromosome 9 orphons, because counts were too low. A later analysis reported that several top co-occurrence clusters appeared linked to parvovirus B19, influenza, CMV and Epstein-Barr virus. A further reported finding was that TCR beta sequences accurately predicted the HLA-A and HLA-B alleles for most subjects in the first cohort. Specific HLA alleles were associated with more than 15,000 TCR beta sequences at a false discovery rate of 0.05 in a later analysis. A later analysis found that most CMV-associated TCR beta chains appeared HLA-restricted, with HLA associations seemingly driven largely by CMV exposure. While some public TCRs were present in many individuals, most TCR sequences turned up only very rarely across donors. A few of the identified cytomegalovirus-associated TCR beta chains were confirmed in vitro to be specific for cytomegalovirus antigens. The classifier was reported to diagnose cytomegalovirus status with high specificity and sensitivity in both the original and validation cohorts. V-gene and J-gene trimming of TCR beta chains was associated with a missense DCLRE1C variant in a later genetic analysis, and the association was replicated in an independent cohort. Linkage disequilibrium might explain the correlated functional status among segregating V segments, but an unknown experimental factor could not be excluded. Roughly uniform sequencing depth across donors was assumed in presence/absence analyses, although this assumption may not hold. The cohort was sequenced for TCR beta chains only, and without alpha or paired-chain data the features that could be detected were limited. Because the 87-base-pair reads could not distinguish some IMGT-functional V segments, including TRBV6-2 and TRBV6-3, those segments were excluded. Because some donors lacked HLA typing at each locus, the association tests relied only on the typed subset. CMV serostatus was the only immune exposure information available for the cohort. In an earlier analysis of about 550 of the donors, most TCR beta V segments were observed in productive rearrangements about 90% or about 30% of the time, broadly matching IMGT annotations. The authors suggested that the approach could potentially be extended to other disease states and immunological phenotypes. The study gave a list of about 160 TCR beta chains associated with cytomegalovirus. The sequencing pipeline was judged likely to have produced a cluster of highly shared sequence variants as a technical artifact.

The receptor's source is a man in his forties or fifties in good health and CMV-seropositive. Sequences were obtained from PBMCs. The chain is encoded by TRBV27 joined to TRBJ1-2; the D segment could be TRBD1, given 6 matching bases. The CDR3 corresponds to CASSLSAGQKAYTF. The nucleotide sequence reads as follows: TGTGCCAGCAGTTTAAGTGCTGGACAGAAAGCCTACACCTTC.